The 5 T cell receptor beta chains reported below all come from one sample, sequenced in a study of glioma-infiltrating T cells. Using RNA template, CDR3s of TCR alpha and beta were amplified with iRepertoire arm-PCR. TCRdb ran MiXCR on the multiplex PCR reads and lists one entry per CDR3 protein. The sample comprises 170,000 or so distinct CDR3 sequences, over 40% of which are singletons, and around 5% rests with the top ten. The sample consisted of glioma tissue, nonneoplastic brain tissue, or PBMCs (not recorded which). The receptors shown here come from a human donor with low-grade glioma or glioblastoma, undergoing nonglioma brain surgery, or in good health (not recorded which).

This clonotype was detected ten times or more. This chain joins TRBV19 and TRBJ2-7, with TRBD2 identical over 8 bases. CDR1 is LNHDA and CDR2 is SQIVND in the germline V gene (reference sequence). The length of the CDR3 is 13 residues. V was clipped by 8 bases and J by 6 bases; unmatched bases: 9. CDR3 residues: CASSAGEFSEQYF. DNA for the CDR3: TGTGCCAGTTCAGCGGGAGAATTCTCCGAGCAGTACTTC.

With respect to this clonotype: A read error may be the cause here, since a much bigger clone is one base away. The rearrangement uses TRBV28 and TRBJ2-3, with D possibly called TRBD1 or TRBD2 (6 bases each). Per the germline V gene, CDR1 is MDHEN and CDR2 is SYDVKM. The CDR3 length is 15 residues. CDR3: CASSLRGWGADTKYF. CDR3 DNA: TGTGCCAGCAGTTTACGGGGTTGGGGGGCAGATACGAAGTATTTT.

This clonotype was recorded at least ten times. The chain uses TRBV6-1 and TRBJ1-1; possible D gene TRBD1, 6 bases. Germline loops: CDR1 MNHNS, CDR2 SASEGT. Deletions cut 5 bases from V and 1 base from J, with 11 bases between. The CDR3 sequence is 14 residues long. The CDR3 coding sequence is TGTGCCAGCAGTACCGGGACACCGAACACTGAAGCTTTCTTT. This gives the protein CASSTGTPNTEAFF.

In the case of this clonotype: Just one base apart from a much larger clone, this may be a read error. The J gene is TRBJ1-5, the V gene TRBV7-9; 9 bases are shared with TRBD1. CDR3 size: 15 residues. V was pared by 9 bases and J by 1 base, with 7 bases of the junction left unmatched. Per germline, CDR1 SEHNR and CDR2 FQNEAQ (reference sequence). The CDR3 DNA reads TGTGCCAGAAGCCTCGGGACAGGGAGCAATCAGCCCCAGCATTTT. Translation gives CARSLGTGSNQPQHF.

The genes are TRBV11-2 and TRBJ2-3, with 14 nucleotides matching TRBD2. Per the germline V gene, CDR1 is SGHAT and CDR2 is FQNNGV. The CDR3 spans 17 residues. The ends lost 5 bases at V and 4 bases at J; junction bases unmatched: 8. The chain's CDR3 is CASSTLGLAGVADTQYF. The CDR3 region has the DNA TGTGCCAGCAGCACACTGGGACTAGCGGGAGTGGCAGATACGCAGTATTTT.